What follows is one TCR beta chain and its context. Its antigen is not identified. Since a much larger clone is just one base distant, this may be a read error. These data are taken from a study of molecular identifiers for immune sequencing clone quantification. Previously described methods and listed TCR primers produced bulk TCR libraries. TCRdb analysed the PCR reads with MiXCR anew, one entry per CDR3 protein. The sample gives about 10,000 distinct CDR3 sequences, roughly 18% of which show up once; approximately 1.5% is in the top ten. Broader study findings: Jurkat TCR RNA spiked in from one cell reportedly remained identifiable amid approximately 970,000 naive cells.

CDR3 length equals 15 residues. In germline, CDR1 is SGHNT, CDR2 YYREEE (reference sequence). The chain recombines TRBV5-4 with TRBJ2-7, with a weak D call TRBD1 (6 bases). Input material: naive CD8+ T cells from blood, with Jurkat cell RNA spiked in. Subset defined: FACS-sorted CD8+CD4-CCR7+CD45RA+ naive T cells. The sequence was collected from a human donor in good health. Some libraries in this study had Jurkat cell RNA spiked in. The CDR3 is CASNLTRGISYEQYF. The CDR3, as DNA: TGTGCCAGCAACTTGACGAGGGGGATCTCCTACGAGCAGTACTTC. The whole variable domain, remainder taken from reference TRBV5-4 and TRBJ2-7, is ETGVTQSPTHLIKTRGQQVTLRCSSQSGHNTVSWYQQALGQGPQFIFQYYREEENGRGNFPPRFSGLQFPNYSSELNVNALELDDSALYLCASNLTRGISYEQYFGPGTRLTVT.